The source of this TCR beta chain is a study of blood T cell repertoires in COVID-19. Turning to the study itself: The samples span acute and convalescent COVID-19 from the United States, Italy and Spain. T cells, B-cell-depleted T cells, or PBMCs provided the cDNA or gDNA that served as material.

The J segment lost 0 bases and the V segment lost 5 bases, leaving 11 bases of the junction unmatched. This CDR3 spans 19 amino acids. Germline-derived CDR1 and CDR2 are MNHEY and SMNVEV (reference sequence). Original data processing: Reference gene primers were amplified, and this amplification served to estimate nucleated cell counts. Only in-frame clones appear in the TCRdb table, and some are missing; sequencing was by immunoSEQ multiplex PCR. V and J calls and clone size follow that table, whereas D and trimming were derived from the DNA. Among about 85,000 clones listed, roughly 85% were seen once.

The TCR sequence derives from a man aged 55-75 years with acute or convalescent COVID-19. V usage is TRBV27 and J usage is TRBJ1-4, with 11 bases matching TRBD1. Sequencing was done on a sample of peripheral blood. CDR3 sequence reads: CASSPGTGGSFATNEKLFF. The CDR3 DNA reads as TGTGCCAGCAGTCCCGGGACAGGGGGTTCATTCGCAACTAATGAAAAACTGTTTTTT.